The rows below give T cell receptor beta chains drawn from one sample of a study of T-cell memory formation after mild COVID-19. MiXCR was run by TCRdb on the 5' RACE reads, yielding one entry per CDR3 protein. The sample lists 390,000 or so distinct CDR3 sequences; approximately 15% were seen once. Sequenced input: PBMCs or a T cell subset sorted from them (not recorded which). The receptors originated from a young man who had mild COVID-19 (a few samples of this study predate the infection). Cell type and time point are not known. Each CDR3 is given with its conserved first and last residue. A D gene is named only where the DNA matches it firmly. A clone size is listed for some rows: how often the clone was seen (once, few, many), or a class if it is expanded.

j_call d_call v_call clone_size cdr3_nt cdr3_aa
TRBJ1-2 . TRBV7-9 few TGTGCCAGCAGCTCACAGGCTAACTATGGCTACACCTTC CASSSQANYGYTF
TRBJ1-2 . TRBV12-3/TRBV12-4 . TGTGCCAGCAGTTTAAACAGTAGGAGCTATGGCTACACCTTC CASSLNSRSYGYTF
TRBJ1-4 . TRBV28 few TGTGCCAGCAGTCCCCGCCTTTTGTGGGATAATGAAAAACTGTTTTTT CASSPRLLWDNEKLFF
TRBJ2-2 . TRBV19 . TGTGCCAGTAGTATCCCGACAGATAGGATCGGGGAGCTGTTTTTT CASSIPTDRIGELFF
TRBJ2-2 . TRBV6-5 . TGTGCCAGCAGTGTCGAGAGAGGGGAGCTGTTTTTT CASSVERGELFF
TRBJ1-2 TRBD1 TRBV19 few TGTGCCAGTAGTATACTGGGGACAGGGTTTGGCTACACCTTC CASSILGTGFGYTF
TRBJ2-3 . TRBV28 few TGTGCCAGCAGTTTATCAGGGATCACAGATACGCAGTATTTT CASSLSGITDTQYF
TRBJ1-2 TRBD1 TRBV24-1 many TGTGCCACCAGTGTCCACAGGGGGCGAAGCTTCTATGGCTACACCTTC CATSVHRGRSFYGYTF
TRBJ2-5 . TRBV5-1 . TGCGCCAGCAGCTTGGAGCGGGTACAAGAGACCCAGTACTTC CASSLERVQETQYF
TRBJ2-3 . TRBV4-3 . TGCGCCAGCAGCCAAGTTGCCGGGTCTGCAGATACGCAGTATTTT CASSQVAGSADTQYF